This T cell receptor (beta chain) was identified during a study of blood T cells in healthy people across ages. Overall study results and limits: Leaving the PBMCs unsorted stopped any conclusive comparison of naive versus antigen-experienced cells.

Germline V gene data show CDR1 as DFQATT and CDR2 as SNEGSKA (reference sequence). The CDR3 has 17 residues. Trimming at V came to 7 bases and at J to 0 bases, leaving 14 bases not matched to a gene. In its sample, this clonotype was seen a few times. Its antigen remains unidentified. Primed by a sample-barcoded 5' primer and a J-beta primer mix, a second PCR proceeded for roughly 6 to 12 cycles. TCRdb re-called the 5' RACE reads with MiXCR, one entry per CDR3 protein. The sample shows approximately 780,000 distinct CDR3 sequences, around a quarter of them seen only once. This sample was shared with a second study, whose subject was T cells of mothers and their children. From that study: Slightly, though not significantly, more overlap was seen in related than in unrelated mother-child pairs.

The V and J genes are TRBV20-1 and TRBJ2-5; the match to TRBD2 covers 10 bases. This receptor was identified in a boy between 10 and 17 years old in good health. The sequenced material came from blood. The CDR3 DNA is TGCAGTGTACAGAAGCTAGCGGGGGCGCTTTACCAAGAGACCCAGTACTTC. Its protein product is CSVQKLAGALYQETQYF.